The 10 T cell receptor beta chains listed next were all sequenced from one sample in a study of PD-1 blockade in classical Hodgkin lymphoma. Here immunoSEQ multiplex PCR was the method, and the copy in TCRdb shows in-frame clones only, minus some. The sample has about 54,000 clones; approximately 90% are singletons. Relapse after autologous stem cell transplantation occurred in every patient, and brentuximab vedotin exposure varied. The sample here was peripheral blood mononuclear cells (PBMCs), taken before the second cycle of nivolumab. These receptors came from a human donor with classical Hodgkin lymphoma.

CDR3 amino acids: CASSLEGTSGGSNTGELFF. The DNA for the CDR3 is TGTGCCAGCAGCTTAGAGGGGACTAGCGGGGGTTCGAACACCGGGGAGCTGTTTTTT. The genes are TRBV11-3 and TRBJ2-2, with 14 nucleotides matching TRBD2. Germline V gene lookup returns CDR1 SGHNT and CDR2 YENEEA. The CDR3 is made up of 19 amino acids. J gave up 0 bases and V 0 bases, and 3 bases lay outside the gene matches.

The chain has TRBV6-5 and TRBJ2-3; 11 positions match TRBD2. The ends lost 8 bases at V and 4 bases at J; junction bases unmatched: 8. The CDR3 has 15 amino acids. The germline V gene has CDR1 MNHEY and CDR2 SVGAGI. CDR3 in amino acids: CASGSLAGGPDTQYF. Written as DNA, the CDR3 is TGTGCCAGCGGATCCCTAGCGGGGGGTCCAGATACGCAGTATTTT.

V is TRBV4-2 and J is TRBJ2-2; D perhaps matches TRBD2 (5 bases). The CDR3 runs to 16 residues. V was shortened by 1 base and J by 7 bases, with 16 bases between the two germline ends. The germline CDR1 and CDR2 sequences are LGHNA and YNFKEQ. The CDR3 spells CASSQGASNLGGELFF. The CDR3 nucleotides are TGTGCCAGCAGCCAAGGCGCTAGCAACCTCGGCGGGGAGCTGTTTTTT.

This clone was observed a single time. The sample has other DNA sequences that encode this CDR3 too. V gene TRBV19 combines with J gene TRBJ2-2; D is ambiguous. V shed 3 bases and J shed 0 bases, with 8 bases lying between them. Germline-derived CDR1 and CDR2 are LNHDA and SQIVND (reference sequence). The CDR3 is 15 residues long. CDR3 protein: CASSITGANTGELFF. CDR3 in DNA: TGTGCCAGTAGTATTACTGGGGCGAACACCGGGGAGCTGTTTTTT. The full variable domain, its missing parts supplied by reference TRBV19 and TRBJ2-2, is DGGITQSPKYLFRKEGQNVTLSCEQNLNHDAMYWYRQDPGQGLRLIYYSQIVNDFQKGDIAEGYSVSREKKESFPLTVTSAQKNPTAFYLCASSITGANTGELFFGEGSRLTVL.

This clone appeared a single time. V gene TRBV11-1 combines with J gene TRBJ1-1; TRBD1 matches at 12 bases. Trimming removed 5 bases from V and 5 bases from J; junction bases left unmatched: 6. This CDR3 has 15 residues. From germline, CDR1 is SGHAT and CDR2 FQDESV (reference sequence). The CDR3 here is CASSDRDRGRTEAFF. The CDR3 DNA is TGTGCCAGCAGCGACCGGGACAGGGGGCGTACTGAAGCTTTCTTT.

The chain employs TRBV5-8 and TRBJ2-1, with 9 bases aligning to TRBD2. The V gene end was trimmed by 4 bases and the J gene end by 6 bases; junction bases not matched to a gene: 20. The CDR3 sequence is 19 residues long. From germline, CDR1 is SGHTS and CDR2 YDEGEE. The CDR3 nucleotides are TGTGCCAGCAGCCCAGGAGACAGTACCGGGACTAGCCGGGGCAATGAGCAGTTCTTC. This sequence encodes CASSPGDSTGTSRGNEQFF. The entire variable domain, with the rest obtained from reference TRBV5-8 and TRBJ2-1, is as follows: EAGVTQSPTHLIKTRGQQATLRCSPISGHTSVYWYQQALGLGLQFLLWYDEGEERNRGNFPPRFSGRQFPNYSSELNVNALELEDSALYLCASSPGDSTGTSRGNEQFFGPGTRLTVL.

This chain connects TRBV18 to TRBJ2-1, with 11 bases that match TRBD2. The CDR3 runs 18 residues. With V trimmed by 8 bases and J by 2 bases, 14 bases remained unmatched. The germline gives CDR1 KGHSH, CDR2 LQKENI. The CDR3 DNA reads TGTGCCAGCCCCCCGCGAGAGACTAGCGGGATTACCTACAATGAGCAGTTCTTC. Amino acid sequence: CASPPRETSGITYNEQFF.

The DNA for the CDR3 is TGTGCCAGCACCACAGTGAACACCGGGGAGCTGTTTTTT. It encodes CASTTVNTGELFF. The chain uses TRBV6-1 and TRBJ2-2; D call uncertain. The CDR3 has 13 amino acids. CDR1 MNHNS and CDR2 SASEGT come from the germline V gene. V shed 7 bases and J shed 1 base, with 7 bases lying between them.

This chain joins TRBV5-6 and TRBJ2-5, with D uncertain. Germline CDR1 is SGHDT and CDR2 is YYEEEE. V shed 4 bases and J shed 4 bases, with 11 bases lying between them. The CDR3 runs to 13 residues. CDR3 sequence (DNA): TGTGCCAGCAGCCCCCCTTCCGGAGAGACCCAGTACTTC. Translated: CASSPPSGETQYF.

The chain is built from TRBV21-1 and TRBJ2-3; no DNA check was done on the table's D call, TRBD1. TRBV21-1 is a recognized pseudogene. This CDR3 spans 15 amino acids. CDR3 sequence: CASSITTGIPDTQYF. The CDR3 DNA reads as TGTGCCAGCAGCATAACGACAGGGATCCCAGATACGCAGTATTTT.